Listed here are 15 T cell receptor beta chains from one sample, sequenced in a study of cytomegalovirus exposure and HLA in healthy donors. Use of 60 Vbeta and 13 Jbeta primers characterized the PCR. TCRdb's table, derived via immunoSEQ multiplex PCR, lists solely in-frame clones and lacks some. The repertoire holds about 110,000 clones, with about four fifths as singletons. Sequenced material: PBMCs. The receptors here all came from a woman in her sixties in good health and CMV-seropositive.

The chain recombines TRBV29-1 with TRBJ1-1; 8 bases line up with TRBD1. Unmatched junction bases numbered 5, after V lost 7 bases and J lost 1 base. CDR1 is SQVTM, CDR2 ANQGSEA, per germline. This CDR3 region has 13 residues. The CDR3, as DNA: TGCAGCGCCCTGACAGGGGAGAACACTGAAGCTTTCTTT. This sequence encodes CSALTGENTEAFF.

This clone appeared a single time. V and J are TRBV6-5 and TRBJ1-3; TRBD1 agrees at 11 bases. The germline gives CDR1 MNHEY, CDR2 SVGAGI. V lost 0 bases to trimming and J lost 5 bases; unmatched junction nucleotides: 3. The CDR3 is made up of 16 amino acids. The CDR3 here is CASSYSGTGGRNTIYF. The CDR3 DNA sequence: TGTGCCAGCAGTTACTCCGGGACAGGGGGGAGAAACACCATATATTTT.

This sequence joins TRBV4-1 and TRBJ2-3; D is uncertain. From germline, CDR1 is MGHRA and CDR2 YSYEKL. This CDR3 is 16 amino acids long. V shed 0 bases and J shed 6 bases, with 16 bases lying between them. CDR3 protein: CASSQEVVTSYDTQYF. In DNA form, the CDR3 reads TGCGCCAGCAGCCAAGAGGTAGTGACTTCCTATGATACGCAGTATTTT.

The rearrangement uses TRBV7-6 and TRBJ2-7; 7 bases are shared with TRBD1. Germline loops: CDR1 SGHVS, CDR2 FNYEAQ. The CDR3 runs to 15 residues. With 3 bases clipped from V and 5 bases from J, the junction kept 10 bases outside the gene matches. Here the CDR3 reads CASSFPGTAQNEQYF. CDR3 nucleotides: TGTGCCAGCAGCTTTCCCGGGACAGCCCAAAACGAGCAGTACTTC.

The rearrangement uses TRBV27 and TRBJ2-1, with 9 bases that match TRBD1. Germline loops: CDR1 MNHEY, CDR2 SMNVEV (reference sequence). The CDR3 spans 18 residues. Trimming cost V 4 bases and J 2 bases; bases outside gene matches: 12. The CDR3 nucleotides are TGTGCCAGCAGTTCGACCTCCTCCGACAGGGGGGCCTACAATGAGCAGTTCTTC. This codes for CASSSTSSDRGAYNEQFF.

The genes are TRBV4-2 and TRBJ1-4; D is perhaps TRBD1 (6 bases). The germline V and J ends were trimmed by 5 bases and 7 bases, with 17 bases remaining between them. The CDR3 spans 15 residues. Germline V gene lookup returns CDR1 LGHNA and CDR2 YNFKEQ. The CDR3 bases are TGTGCCAGCAGCGCCGCCAGGGGATCGGTTGAAAAACTGTTTTTT. Translation: CASSAARGSVEKLFF.

The V gene is TRBV15, the J gene TRBJ1-6, with D possibly being TRBD1 (5 bases). The CDR3 has 13 amino acids. Germline V lookup: CDR1 LNHNV, CDR2 YYDKDF (reference sequence). Between the trimmed V and J ends, which lost 6 bases and 7 bases, there was a span of 10 bases. In DNA form, the CDR3 reads TGTGCCACCAGGTTCAACAGGAATTCACCCCTCCACTTT. Amino acid sequence: CATRFNRNSPLHF.

The chain recombines TRBV4-1 with TRBJ1-1; no reliable D call. The CDR3 is 15 residues long. V gave up 4 bases and J gave up 4 bases, with 16 bases separating them. In germline, CDR1 is MGHRA, CDR2 YSYEKL. This chain's CDR3 is CASSPVAGFGTEAFF. The CDR3 DNA sequence: TGCGCCAGCAGCCCCGTCGCGGGGTTTGGCACTGAAGCTTTCTTT.

The chain links TRBV6-5 to TRBJ1-5; no clear D gene. Germline V gives CDR1 MNHEY, CDR2 SVGAGI. V was clipped by 5 bases and J by 8 bases, with 13 bases between them. The CDR3 is 13 amino acids. This CDR3 is CASSARGVEPQHF. DNA of the CDR3: TGTGCCAGCAGTGCACGTGGTGTAGAGCCCCAGCATTTT.

The DNA for the CDR3 is TGTGCCAGCAGCTTAAACCCAGGTCCCTCCGAGCAGTACTTC. It codes for CASSLNPGPSEQYF. This rearrangement joins TRBV7-3 to TRBJ2-7; D unclear. Germline assignment: CDR1 SGHTA and CDR2 FQGTGA. Trimming took 1 base from V and 6 from J, leaving 13 bases between them. This CDR3 contains 14 residues. Full variable domain (outside the CDR3, taken from reference TRBV7-3 and TRBJ2-7): GAGVSQTPSNKVTEKGKYVELRCDPISGHTALYWYRQSLGQGPEFLIYFQGTGAADDSGLPNDRFFAVRPEGSVSTLKIQRTERGDSAVYLCASSLNPGPSEQYFGPGTRLTVT.

The CDR3 is CASRQQGGTEAFF. The CDR3 DNA follows: TGTGCCAGCAGGCAACAGGGTGGCACTGAAGCTTTCTTT. The V and J genes are TRBV7-9 and TRBJ1-1; possible D gene TRBD1, 6 bases. CDR1 SEHNR and CDR2 FQNEAQ come from the germline V gene (reference sequence). Trimming removed 6 bases from V and 4 bases from J, with 12 bases in between. This CDR3 region has 13 residues. Complete variable domain (other parts from reference TRBV7-9 and TRBJ1-1): DTGVSQNPRHKITKRGQNVTFRCDPISEHNRLYWYRQTLGQGPEFLTYFQNEAQLEKSRLLSDRFSAERPKGSFSTLEIQRTEQGDSAMYLCASRQQGGTEAFFGQGTRLTVV.

The J gene is TRBJ2-5, the V gene TRBV5-1, with 7 bases matching TRBD2. With V trimmed by 4 bases and J by 4 bases, 10 bases remained unmatched. CDR1 SGHRS and CDR2 YFSETQ come from the germline V gene. CDR3 size: 15 residues. CDR3 sequence: CASSPSGGGGETQYF. Here the CDR3 DNA reads TGCGCCAGCAGCCCGAGCGGCGGCGGGGGAGAGACCCAGTACTTC.

V is TRBV4-2 and J is TRBJ2-5; 13 nucleotides agree with TRBD2. The V and J ends lost 1 base and 9 bases, in that order; junction bases with no gene match: 11. Germline V gives CDR1 LGHNA, CDR2 YNFKEQ. The CDR3 covers 17 residues. CDR3 nucleotides: TGTGCCAGCAGCCAAGTGAGGACTAGCGGGAGTTACGAGGCCCAGTACTTC. Translating gives CASSQVRTSGSYEAQYF.

The chain carries TRBV19 and TRBJ1-4; 7 bases line up with TRBD1. This CDR3 contains 16 residues. V gave up 5 bases and J gave up 0 bases; unmatched junction bases: 6. From germline, CDR1 is LNHDA and CDR2 SQIVND (reference sequence). CDR3 protein: CASSLRQGATNEKLFF. DNA for the CDR3: TGTGCCAGTAGTCTTAGACAGGGAGCAACTAATGAAAAACTGTTTTTT.

This chain joins TRBV4-2 and TRBJ1-4, with 8 bases fitting TRBD1. The germline CDR1 and CDR2 sequences are LGHNA and YNFKEQ. J was trimmed by 3 bases and V by 4 bases; bases with no gene match: 7. The CDR3 length is 16 residues. CDR3 DNA: TGTGCCAGCAGCCTCGGACAGGGCCCCCCTAATGAAAAACTGTTTTTT. Amino acid sequence: CASSLGQGPPNEKLFF.